These 8 T cell receptor beta chains share one sample of origin, sequenced in a study of T cells after yellow fever vaccination. TCRdb redid the calling of the 5' RACE reads with MiXCR, one entry per CDR3 protein. The sample holds some 240,000 distinct CDR3 sequences, roughly 5% seen once. The sequencing here drew on CD4+ T cells sorted from PBMCs, taken on the day of the yellow fever booster vaccination. The receptor source for this set is a man aged 18 to 29 who received the YFV17D yellow fever vaccine.

This clonotype appeared many times. This chain uses TRBV7-9 with TRBJ2-7; 7 bases map to TRBD1. CDR1 is SEHNR, CDR2 FQNEAQ, per germline (reference sequence). The CDR3 sequence is 14 residues long. Germline trimming cut 5 bases from V and 6 bases from J; bases unmatched to any gene: 10. CDR3 protein: CASSPRQGSAEQYV. The CDR3 DNA is TGTGCCAGCAGCCCAAGACAGGGTTCGGCCGAGCAGTACGTC.

This clonotype was counted ten times or more. The rearrangement links TRBV12-3 or TRBV12-4 to TRBJ1-1, with D unresolved. The CDR3 is made up of 15 amino acids. The V gene lost 5 bases and the J gene lost 5 bases, with 18 bases spanning the gap. CDR3 sequence: CASSGPGGSDTEAFF. The CDR3 DNA is TGTGCCAGCAGTGGTCCTGGAGGCTCTGATACTGAAGCTTTCTTT.

The rearrangement joins TRBV6-5 to TRBJ1-2; possibly TRBD1 for D (6 bases). Germline-derived CDR1 and CDR2 are MNHEY and SVGAGI. Trimming shortened V by 7 bases and J by 4 bases, and 10 bases separated the two germline ends. CDR3 length: 12 residues. The CDR3 coding sequence is TGTGCCAGCATGGGGGCGTCCTATGGCTACACCTTC. This codes for CASMGASYGYTF.

This clonotype was detected only a few times. The gene calls are TRBV7-2 and TRBJ1-3; a possible D gene is TRBD1 (5 bases). CDR3 size: 18 residues. In germline, CDR1 is SGHTA, CDR2 FQGNSA. V dropped 5 bases and J dropped 0 bases, with 20 bases sitting between them. CDR3: CASSHPVRGGSSGNTIYF. The CDR3 nucleotides are TGTGCCAGCAGCCACCCCGTGCGGGGCGGTAGCTCTGGAAACACCATATATTTT. Full variable domain (outside the CDR3, taken from reference TRBV7-2 and TRBJ1-3): GAGVSQSPSNKVTEKGKDVELRCDPISGHTALYWYRQSLGQGLEFLIYFQGNSAPDKSGLPSDRFSAERTGGSVSTLTIQRTQQEDSAVYLCASSHPVRGGSSGNTIYFGEGSWLTVV.

This clonotype has at least ten counts. The rearrangement uses TRBV12-3 or TRBV12-4 and TRBJ2-3; 12 bases match TRBD2. With 6 bases clipped from V and 5 bases from J, the junction kept 15 bases outside the gene matches. The CDR3 consists of 18 residues. In nucleotides, the CDR3 is TGTGCCAGCAGAACCCCTCCTCTAGCGGGGGGGCCGAAAGATACGCAGTATTTT. Amino acids: CASRTPPLAGGPKDTQYF.

In this sample, this clonotype turned up a few times. The gene calls are TRBV25-1 and TRBJ1-5; no clear D. V lost 9 bases and J 7 bases, leaving 22 bases between the germline ends. Germline V CDR1 and CDR2: MGHDK, SYGVNS. This CDR3 region has 15 residues. The DNA for the CDR3 is TGTGCCAGTTCAGGTCGGGAGTCTCTAGAGCAGCCCCAGCATTTT. Encoded protein: CASSGRESLEQPQHF.

This clonotype was detected ten times or more. Here the CDR3 reads CASSPPSGLRWAFF. The CDR3 DNA is TGTGCCAGCTCACCACCGTCGGGGTTAAGGTGGGCTTTCTTT. The chain links TRBV18 to TRBJ1-1; D unclear. Germline V gene data show CDR1 as KGHSH and CDR2 as LQKENI. Trimming took off 0 bases at V and 11 bases at J, with 16 bases between the two ends. The length of the CDR3 is 14 residues.

The J gene is TRBJ1-2, the V gene TRBV30; D gene uncertain. The length of the CDR3 is 16 residues. Germline CDR1 and CDR2: GTSNPN and SVGIG (reference sequence). Trimming took 0 bases from V and 0 from J, leaving 14 bases between them. For the CDR3, the DNA is TGTGCCTGGAGTGTACTCCACAGTCAATCTAACTATGGCTACACCTTC. Protein product: CAWSVLHSQSNYGYTF.